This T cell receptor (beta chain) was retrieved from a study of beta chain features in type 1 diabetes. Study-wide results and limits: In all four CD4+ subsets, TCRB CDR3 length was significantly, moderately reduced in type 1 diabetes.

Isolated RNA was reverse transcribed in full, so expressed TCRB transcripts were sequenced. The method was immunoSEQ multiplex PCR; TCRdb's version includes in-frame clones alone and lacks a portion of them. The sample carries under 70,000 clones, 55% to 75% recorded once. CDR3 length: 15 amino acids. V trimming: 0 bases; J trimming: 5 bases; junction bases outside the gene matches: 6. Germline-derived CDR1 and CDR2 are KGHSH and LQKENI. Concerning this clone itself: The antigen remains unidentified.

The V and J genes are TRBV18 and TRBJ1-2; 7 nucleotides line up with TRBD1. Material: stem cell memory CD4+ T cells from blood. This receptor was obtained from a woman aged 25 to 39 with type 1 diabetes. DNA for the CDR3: TGTGCCAGCTCACCACCGGACAGGACCCTATATGGCTACACCTTC. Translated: CASSPPDRTLYGYTF.